These T cell receptor beta chains were read from a single sample in a study of neurological immune-mediated disorders. Using its own MiXCR run on the 5' RACE reads, TCRdb lists one record per CDR3 protein. Of under 45,000 distinct CDR3 sequences listed, about 4.1% are singletons. The sample consisted of PBMCs. The receptors originated from a man aged 30 to 45 with multiple sclerosis. Each CDR3 is given with its conserved first and last residue.

cdr3_aa | v_call
CASSNGPPRPQNF | TRBV2
CSVDGPFSYEQYF | TRBV29-1
CASSQDFGTPTRDTQYF | TRBV4-3
CASSPPDRVGETQYF | TRBV4-1
CSANPVGRVSTEAFF | TRBV20-1
CASSPSQNGYTF | TRBV7-2
CASSYSNADNTEAFF | TRBV6-2/TRBV6-3
CASSSAGGLQETQYF | TRBV6-2/TRBV6-3
CASSLGGPDGYTF | TRBV5-6
CATSDKGLEQFF | TRBV24-1
CSASLGSRNTEAFF | TRBV20-1
CASSYLGRVGEKLFF | TRBV4-1
CASSSASGRAGELFF | TRBV5-4
CSAGIAGGTIDTQYF | TRBV20-1
CSARRAAAQETQYF | TRBV20-1
CASSVEGGGGSTDTQYF | TRBV9
CASSLEGKDSPLNF | TRBV5-1
CASSQDRGSNQPQHF | TRBV5-1
CSVPGALLTDTQYF | TRBV29-1
CASSETGTTYNEQFF | TRBV5-1
CASSLVPGRSPLNF | TRBV12-3/TRBV12-4
CASSAGLAGAVKQFF | TRBV7-9
CASGLSRSGTGVSYNEQFF | TRBV12-5
CSATGTGLGGYTF | TRBV20-1
CASSLNLGTEAFF | TRBV7-6
CASSPGQGRNQPQHF | TRBV3-1
CASSKTSGQNQPQNF | TRBV6-1
CASSYYGGYTF | TRBV6-2/TRBV6-3
CASSPVPARLSTEAFF | TRBV5-6
CASSLDGAAGNTIYF | TRBV5-1
CASSLGQGNSPLHF | TRBV13
CASSFGIAQETQYF | TRBV7-2
CASSLRYTDTQYF | TRBV5-1
CAISPGSLSGNTIYF | TRBV10-3
CASSLGSSWDTQYF | TRBV12-3/TRBV12-4
CASSPGDRTLTQYF | TRBV7-6
CASSTGTGGNTGELFF | TRBV5-1
CATSRDRGAYGYTF | TRBV15
CASSLQGFYEQYF | TRBV18
CASSGGPADTQYF | TRBV7-2
CASSYSGLPGTDTQYF | TRBV6-2/TRBV6-3
CASQAGYSNQPQHF | TRBV6-2/TRBV6-3
CSARRTSGYGDTQYF | TRBV20-1
CASSFPRGQGNTEAFF | TRBV7-2
CSAQRGGDTEAFF | TRBV20-1
CASSELAGGYNEQFF | TRBV9
CASSQDVIRGGQNEQFF | TRBV4-3
CASSEQTEAFF | TRBV5-1
CASSLEHRTRSGANVLTF | TRBV7-6
CSALGGRASTDTQYF | TRBV20-1
CASRRDRPPYEQYF | TRBV6-5
CASSSPNLAGEQFF | TRBV27
CASSYSLSDRVYYGYTF | TRBV6-5
CASSQTPPGQGYGEQYF | TRBV5-1
CSARQGATEAFF | TRBV20-1
CAISEGQTNTEAFF | TRBV10-3
CASSFSWATGMTKNIQYF | TRBV5-1
CASSSTVTRGETQYF | TRBV6-6